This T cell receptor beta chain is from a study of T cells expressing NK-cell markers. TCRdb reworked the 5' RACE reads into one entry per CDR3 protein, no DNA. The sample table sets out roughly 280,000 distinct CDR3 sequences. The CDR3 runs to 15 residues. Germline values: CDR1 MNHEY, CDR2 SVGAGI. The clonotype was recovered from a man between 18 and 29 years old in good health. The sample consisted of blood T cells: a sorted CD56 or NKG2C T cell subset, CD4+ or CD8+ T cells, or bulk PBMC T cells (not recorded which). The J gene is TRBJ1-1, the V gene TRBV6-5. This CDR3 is CASSDSRRVNTEAFF.